Below, 5 T cell receptor beta chains from the same sample are listed, as sequenced in a study of cytomegalovirus exposure and HLA in healthy donors. With 60 Vbeta and 13 Jbeta primers, the PCR was carried out. TCRdb's copy holds only in-frame clones and misses some; the assay was immunoSEQ multiplex PCR. The table lists about 110,000 clones, 76% of them singletons. The sequencing input was PBMCs. These receptors all stem from a woman between 45 and 65 years old in good health and CMV-seropositive.

This chain uses TRBV5-1 with TRBJ2-5, with D possibly being TRBD1 (5 bases). The germline CDR1 and CDR2 sequences are SGHRS and YFSETQ. This CDR3 spans 14 amino acids. V lost 1 base and J 3 bases, leaving 10 bases between the germline ends. In DNA, the CDR3 is TGCGCCAGCAGCTTGTCAGGGATCGAAGAGACCCAGTACTTC. Its protein is CASSLSGIEETQYF.

This clone was seen a handful of times. This sequence joins TRBV10-3 and TRBJ1-1, with no clear D. The CDR3 is 15 amino acids. Trimming removed 0 bases at V and 1 base at J, with 9 bases between. Per germline, CDR1 ENHRY and CDR2 SYGVKD. CDR3 loop: CAISESSGGNTEAFF. The DNA of the CDR3 is TGTGCCATCAGTGAGTCATCAGGAGGGAACACTGAAGCTTTCTTT.

This clone was counted a few times. The V and J genes are TRBV5-1 and TRBJ2-3; 10 bases line up with TRBD2. From germline, CDR1 is SGHRS and CDR2 YFSETQ. J lost 6 bases, V lost 1 base, and 2 bases had no gene match. This CDR3 is built from 14 residues. This CDR3 is CASSLTSGEDTQYF. CDR3 nucleotide sequence: TGCGCCAGCAGCTTGACTAGCGGGGAGGATACGCAGTATTTT.

The rearrangement joins TRBV27 to TRBJ2-1, with TRBD1 identical over 11 bases. The CDR3 runs to 15 residues. Trimming cost V 3 bases and J 9 bases; bases outside gene matches: 7. Germline-derived CDR1 and CDR2 are MNHEY and SMNVEV (reference sequence). CDR3 in DNA: TGTGCCAGCAGTTTTGGGACAGGGGGATTGGGTGAGCAGTTCTTC. This gives the protein CASSFGTGGLGEQFF.

This clone is a singleton in its sample. The CDR3 protein is CASSVQGWGMNTEAFF. The DNA of the CDR3 is TGTGCCAGCAGCGTACAGGGTTGGGGCATGAACACTGAAGCTTTCTTT. The rearrangement links TRBV9 to TRBJ1-1, with TRBD1 as a possible D gene (5 bases). The CDR3 spans 16 residues. Germline CDR1 reads SGDLS; CDR2 reads YYNGEE. The V gene lost 1 base and the J gene lost 0 bases, with 13 bases spanning the gap.